This entry concerns a single T cell receptor beta chain. The antigen is not known. cDNA libraries for TRB were generated by 5' RACE incorporating UMI labels. TCRdb reanalyzed the 5' RACE reads, giving one entry per CDR3 protein sequence and no DNA. There are more than 80,000 distinct CDR3 sequences in the sample, with 0.3% to 0.45% held by the top ten. The germline CDR1 and CDR2 sequences are SQVTM and ANQGSEA. This CDR3 spans 15 amino acids. The CD45RO-CCR7+CD27+CD95- phenotype denoted naive CD8+ T cells. The sample comes from a study of CXCR3-negative and CXCR3-positive naive CD8 T cells. Study-level points and caveats: CXCR3-positive naive cells had TRB CDR3s that were more hydrophobic than CXCR3-negative naive cells had.

The sample was naive CXCR3+ CD8+ T cells from blood. The subset was: CD45RO-CCR7+CD27+CD95- naive CD8+ T cells expressing CXCR3 (TNR3+). This chain connects TRBV29-1 to TRBJ1-2; there is no DNA to check the TCRdb D call of TRBD1. The source of this sequence is a human donor in good health. Some clones in this sample may be carry-over from other donors' samples. CDR3 loop: CSVEDVTGRNGGYTF.